This T cell receptor beta chain was identified in a study of PD-1 blockade in classical Hodgkin lymphoma. The CDR3 contains 12 residues. V gave up 7 bases and J gave up 3 bases, with 7 bases separating them. Germline assignment: CDR1 SNHLY and CDR2 FYNNEI. Libraries were prepared by immunoSEQ multiplex PCR; TCRdb keeps only in-frame clonotypes and omits some of them. The repertoire has 15,000 to 20,000 clones, about 81% of them found once; the top ten carry about 6.6%. This clone was counted a few times. Its antigen is still unknown. Every patient relapsed after autologous stem cell transplantation, and brentuximab vedotin exposure varied. Study-level results: Only CD4+ TCR diversity, not CD8+, had risen significantly by C4D1. Complete responders possessed baseline diversity comparable to newly diagnosed patients.

Sequencing was performed on peripheral blood mononuclear cells (PBMCs), taken at baseline. The rearrangement joins TRBV2 to TRBJ1-5; no reliable D call. The sequence was collected from a human donor with classical Hodgkin lymphoma. The CDR3 here is CASTAFNQPQHF. The CDR3 nucleotides are TGTGCCAGCACGGCGTTCAATCAGCCCCAGCATTTT.